This TCR beta chain stems from a study of cytomegalovirus exposure and HLA in healthy donors. The overall study: Ancestry clustering placed roughly four fifths of 350 to 500 genotyped donors in the Caucasian-associated cluster.

Study-level results: Follow-up analysis seemed to connect common viral pathogens with several of the most significant clusters identified. Donors belonging to an Asian-associated ancestry cluster reportedly showed fewer N-insertions in productive TCRs than the approximately 690-donor mean, according to what a later analysis found. Among TCR beta chains, those listed as cytomegalovirus-associated numbered about 160.

The germline gives CDR1 SGHTA, CDR2 FQGNSA. This CDR3 spans 14 amino acids. 13 Jbeta primers and 60 Vbeta primers were used for the PCR. Sequenced by immunoSEQ multiplex PCR; TCRdb stores in-frame clones only, minus some. The table has approximately 170,000 clones, about 80% seen once; the top ten hold approximately 1.5%. In regard to this clone: Its antigen is not known.

The chain has TRBV7-2 and TRBJ2-5; a weak D match, TRBD1 (5 bases). The closer fit of TRBJ2-7 to the DNA end suggests the J call may be wrong. The receptor's source is a man aged 40-49 years in good health and CMV-seronegative. Sequenced: PBMCs. CDR3 sequence reads: CASSLNGRVGEQYF. CDR3 bases: TGTGCCAGCAGCTTAAACGGCAGGGTAGGCGAGCAGTACTTC.